This T cell receptor beta chain stems from a study of OX40 agonist ivuxolimab in advanced cancers. At the level of the study: Those treated in dose escalation had hepatocellular carcinoma, melanoma, renal cell cancer or head and neck cancer. Partial response was recorded in three patients: one hepatocellular carcinoma and two cutaneous melanoma cases.

Some clones are missing from TCRdb's copy, which holds only in-frame ones; the method was immunoSEQ multiplex PCR. This table has 48,000 or so clones, 70% to 90% appearing once. A note on this clone: Its antigen remains unidentified.

Regarding the study as a whole: Both CD4+ and CD8+ T cell populations in blood had undergone clonal expansion by week 6 at 0.1 to 3.0 mg/kg. More expanded clones were seen, on average, in CD8+ T cells than in CD4+.

The specimen comprised CD4+ or CD8+ T cells sorted from blood, sampled in a trial of the OX40 agonist ivuxolimab. The clonotype was recovered from an adult with an advanced solid tumor such as melanoma, head and neck, liver or kidney cancer.

The CDR3 is CASSPFEAAHSPLHF. The CDR3, as DNA: TGTGCCAGCAGCCCATTTGAGGCGGCGCATTCACCCCTCCACTTT. V gene TRBV11-2 combines with J gene TRBJ1-6; D is unresolved. This CDR3 contains 15 residues. Germline loops: CDR1 SGHAT, CDR2 FQNNGV. V lost 5 bases to trimming and J lost 8 bases, with 16 bases between them.